Included here is one TCR beta chain sequence, with context. Naive CD8 isolation took CD45RO-negative cells positively selected for CCR7 and excluded terminally differentiated effector memory CD45RA+ cells. Generated by immunoSEQ multiplex PCR, the TCRdb table keeps only in-frame clones and is missing some. The data contain some 740,000 clones, 92% of them singletons. The sample comes from a study of shared clonotypes between healthy human individuals. Trimming took 4 bases from V and 5 from J, leaving 12 bases between them. The length of the CDR3 is 14 residues. CDR1 is MRHNA and CDR2 is SNTAGT in the germline V gene.

This TCR came from a man under 40 in good health. The sample comprised naive CD8+ T cells sorted from blood. This sequence joins TRBV6-4 and TRBJ2-1, with D perhaps assigned TRBD1 or TRBD2 (6 bases each). The CDR3 loop reads CASSVGGPNNEQFF. The CDR3 DNA is TGTGCCAGCAGTGTTGGGGGGCCTAACAATGAGCAGTTCTTC.